This T cell receptor beta chain was captured in a study of T-cell reconstitution after alpha-beta-depleted transplantation in children. Broader study findings: It was newly produced T cells that mostly accounted for T-cell counts and diversity one year after transplant. Recipient T cells and thymic progenitors that survived were the source of the high TCRbeta diversity seen at day 60 in some patients. Expanded clones from the graft, numbering several hundred, reportedly supplied alpha-beta T cells about two months after transplant.

A remark on this clonotype: The antigen remains unidentified.

The CDR3 covers 14 residues. With 0 bases removed from V and 9 bases from J, the gap between germline ends came to 12 bases. CDR1 is MNHEY and CDR2 is SMNVEV in the germline V gene (reference sequence). Unique molecular identifiers were used to barcode this TCRbeta library. Each CDR3 protein gets one entry after TCRdb re-called the PCR reads with MiXCR. The table shows hundreds of thousands of distinct CDR3 sequences, with around 13% occurring only once. The sample here was PBMCs, mostly from graft donor cells, taken 360 days after TCRalphabeta/CD19-depleted stem cell transplant. The chain uses TRBV27 and TRBJ2-1, with D perhaps given as TRBD1 or TRBD2 (5 bases each). The clonotype originates from a male patient aged 5 to 17 who had a stem cell transplant for acute myeloid leukemia, so the T cells may come from the graft donor. The CDR3 nucleotides are TGTGCCAGCAGTTTATCTTGGGGGAGTAGTGAGCAGTTCTTC. Translating it yields CASSLSWGSSEQFF.